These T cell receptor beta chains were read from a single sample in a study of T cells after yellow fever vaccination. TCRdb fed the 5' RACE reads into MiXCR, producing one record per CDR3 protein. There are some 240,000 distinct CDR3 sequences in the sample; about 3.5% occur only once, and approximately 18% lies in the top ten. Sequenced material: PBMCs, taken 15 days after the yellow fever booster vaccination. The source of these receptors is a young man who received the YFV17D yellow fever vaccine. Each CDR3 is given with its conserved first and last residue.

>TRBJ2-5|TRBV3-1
CASERQAVRETQYF
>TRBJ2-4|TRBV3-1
CASSQREDVQYF
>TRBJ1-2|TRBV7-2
CASSRLLRDRGGVYGYTF
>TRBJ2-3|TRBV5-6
CASSLRGGGADTQYF
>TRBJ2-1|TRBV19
CASSIDASGLAGGFVVQFF
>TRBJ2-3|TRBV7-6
CASSQESDTQYF
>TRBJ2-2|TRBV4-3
CASSQFDRDLTGELFF
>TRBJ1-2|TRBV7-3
CASSPGGGGDSYGYTF
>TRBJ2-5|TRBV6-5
CASSSQFQETQYF
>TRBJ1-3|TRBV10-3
CAISRDGVSGNTIYF
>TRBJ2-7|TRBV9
CASSAGRTRAYEQYF
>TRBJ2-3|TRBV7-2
CASSPTWTGGTDTQYF
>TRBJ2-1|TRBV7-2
CASSYTYNEQFF
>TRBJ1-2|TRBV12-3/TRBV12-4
CASRGRGYGYTF
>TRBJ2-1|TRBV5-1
CASGDRGNYNEQFF
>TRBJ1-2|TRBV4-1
CASSQDFNSYYGYTF
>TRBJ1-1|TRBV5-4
CASSLVGLGREYTEAFF
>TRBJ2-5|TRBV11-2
CASSRLAGGLGVPETQYF
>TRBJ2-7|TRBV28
CASTPTGDSYEQYF
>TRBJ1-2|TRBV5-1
CASSLEGQGYTF